This T cell receptor beta chain was obtained from a study of blood T cell repertoires in COVID-19. Overall study: Specimens from acute and convalescent COVID-19 originated in the United States, Italy and Spain. T cells, B-cell-depleted T cells, or PBMCs provided the cDNA or gDNA that served as material.

This CDR3 spans 11 amino acids. V was clipped by 0 bases and J by 10 bases, with 4 bases between them. The germline V gene has CDR1 MGHRA and CDR2 YSYEKL. In the authors' methods: Cell counts per sample came from amplifying reference gene primers. The method was immunoSEQ multiplex PCR; TCRdb's version includes in-frame clones alone and lacks a portion of them. The V and J calls and clone size are taken from that table; D and trimming were inferred from the DNA. The sample lists 150,000 to 200,000 clones, approximately 92% occurring once. The specimen sequenced was peripheral blood. The chain couples TRBV4-1 to TRBJ2-1; unclear D gene. The sequence was obtained from a woman between 45 and 65 years old with acute or convalescent COVID-19. The CDR3 spells CASSQEQEQFF. DNA for the CDR3: TGCGCCAGCAGCCAAGAACAGGAGCAGTTCTTC.